Below are 11 T cell receptor beta chains sequenced from a single sample in a study of blood T cell repertoires in COVID-19. Here immunoSEQ multiplex PCR was the method, and the copy in TCRdb shows in-frame clones only, minus some. The data contain around 46,000 clones, over 80% of them singletons. The sequenced sample was peripheral blood. The receptors originated from a man aged 45-65 years with acute or convalescent COVID-19.

The V gene is TRBV6-5, the J gene TRBJ1-5, with D maybe TRBD1 (5 bases). CDR1 is MNHEY, CDR2 SVGAGI, per germline. Between the trimmed V and J ends, which lost 6 bases and 3 bases, there was a span of 9 bases. The CDR3 has 13 amino acids. This CDR3 is CASSGHPNQPQHF. The DNA for the CDR3 is TGTGCCAGCAGCGGACACCCCAATCAGCCCCAGCATTTT.

V is TRBV6-5 and J is TRBJ1-6; possible D gene TRBD1, 5 bases. The CDR3 has 14 residues. The V and J ends lost 6 bases and 6 bases respectively, with 12 bases between them. Germline V gene sequence: CDR1 MNHEY, CDR2 SVGAGI. CDR3 in amino acids: CASSPTAINSPLHF. For the CDR3, the DNA is TGTGCCAGCAGCCCGACAGCGATTAATTCACCCCTCCACTTT.

The chain employs TRBV21-1 and TRBJ1-5; the table's D call, TRBD1, was not checked against the DNA. TRBV21-1 is a listed pseudogene. The CDR3 contains 14 residues. CDR3 region: CASSKPQVNQPQHF. The CDR3 DNA sequence: TGTGCCAGCAGCAAGCCACAAGTAAATCAGCCCCAGCATTTT.

This clone was found once. The V call is TRBV7-2, the J call TRBJ2-3; TRBD1 might be the D (5 bases). The CDR3 runs to 14 residues. V was trimmed by 1 base and J by 2 bases, leaving 7 bases between them. Per the germline V gene, CDR1 is SGHTA and CDR2 is FQGNSA. CDR3 coding DNA: TGTGCCAGCAGCTTAGGTGGGGCCACAGATACGCAGTATTTT. Residues: CASSLGGATDTQYF.

The rearrangement joins TRBV28 to TRBJ2-7; 8 bases agree with TRBD2. Germline assignment: CDR1 MDHEN and CDR2 SYDVKM. This CDR3 region has 13 residues. V shed 7 bases and J 2 bases; nucleotides not matched to a gene: 4. The CDR3 reads CASKGGGTYEQYF. Written as DNA, the CDR3 is TGTGCCAGCAAAGGCGGGGGGACCTACGAGCAGTACTTC.

This chain links TRBV18 with TRBJ2-4; TRBD2 matches at 12 bases. The CDR3 consists of 17 residues. V lost 1 base and J lost 7; bases outside the gene matches: 8. Germline assignment: CDR1 KGHSH and CDR2 LQKENI. CDR3 sequence: CASSPLPLAGGPNIQYF. The DNA of the CDR3 is TGTGCCAGCTCACCACTACCCCTAGCGGGGGGGCCTAACATTCAGTACTTC.

J is TRBJ2-3 and V is TRBV5-1, with 12 bases matching TRBD2. The CDR3 has 15 residues. CDR1 and CDR2 from the germline V gene are SGHRS and YFSETQ. Trimming cost V 2 bases and J 5 bases; bases outside gene matches: 3. The CDR3 sequence: CASSLGTSGLDTQYF. The CDR3 DNA reads as TGCGCCAGCAGCTTAGGGACTAGCGGGCTAGATACGCAGTATTTT.

V is TRBV24-1 and J is TRBJ2-1, with 11 bases aligning to TRBD2. Trimming at V came to 5 bases and at J to 9 bases, leaving 11 bases not matched to a gene. The CDR3 consists of 16 residues. CDR1 and CDR2 (germline): KGHDR, SFDVKD. The CDR3 loop is CATSVSGLAGIVEQFF. CDR3 DNA: TGTGCCACCAGTGTATCCGGACTAGCGGGCATAGTTGAGCAGTTCTTC.

V usage is TRBV4-2 and J usage is TRBJ1-1; 10 bases map to TRBD1. The CDR3 consists of 15 residues. Germline loops: CDR1 LGHNA, CDR2 YNFKEQ. The V segment lost 1 base and the J segment 1 base; nucleotides outside the gene matches: 0. This CDR3 is CASSQGQGANTEAFF. CDR3 bases: TGTGCCAGCAGCCAAGGACAGGGGGCGAACACTGAAGCTTTCTTT.

The CDR3 region is CASSIRDSISSNQPQHF. The DNA of the CDR3 is TGTGCCAGTAGTATACGGGACAGTATTAGTAGCAATCAGCCCCAGCATTTT. V gene TRBV19 combines with J gene TRBJ1-5, with TRBD1 matching over 7 bases. CDR1 is LNHDA and CDR2 is SQIVND in the germline V gene (reference sequence). The CDR3 is 17 amino acids. Trimming took 2 bases from V and 0 from J; bases not matched to a gene: 7.

This clone was detected only once. The rearrangement joins TRBV9 to TRBJ2-1; D is possibly TRBD2 (5 bases). Germline CDR1 reads SGDLS; CDR2 reads YYNGEE. This CDR3 has 13 amino acids. V shed 3 bases and J shed 3 bases, with 7 bases lying between them. Written as DNA, the CDR3 is TGTGCCAGCAGCGCCCGGGACTACAATGAGCAGTTCTTC. The encoded protein is CASSARDYNEQFF.